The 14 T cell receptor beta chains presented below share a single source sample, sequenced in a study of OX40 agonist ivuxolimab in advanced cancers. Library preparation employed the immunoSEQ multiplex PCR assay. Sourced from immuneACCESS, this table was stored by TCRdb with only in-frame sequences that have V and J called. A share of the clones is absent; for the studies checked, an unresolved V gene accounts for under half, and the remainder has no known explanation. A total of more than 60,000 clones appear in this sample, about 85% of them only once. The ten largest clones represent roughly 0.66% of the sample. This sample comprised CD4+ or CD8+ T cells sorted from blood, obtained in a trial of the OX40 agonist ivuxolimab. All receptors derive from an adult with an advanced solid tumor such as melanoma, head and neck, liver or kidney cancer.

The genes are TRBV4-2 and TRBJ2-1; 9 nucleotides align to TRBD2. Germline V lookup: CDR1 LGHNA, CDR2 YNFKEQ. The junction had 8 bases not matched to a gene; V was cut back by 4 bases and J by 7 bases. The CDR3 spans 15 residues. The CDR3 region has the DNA TGTGCCAGCAGCCCACCGGCGGGGGGGCTGAATGAGCAGTTCTTC. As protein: CASSPPAGGLNEQFF.

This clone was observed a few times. In nucleotides, the CDR3 is TGTGCCAGCAGCTCCAATCAGGGTTGGACTGAAGCTTTCTTT. Protein sequence: CASSSNQGWTEAFF. The chain carries TRBV7-2 and TRBJ1-1, with a possible D match to TRBD1 (5 bases). The germline CDR1 and CDR2 sequences are SGHTA and FQGNSA. V was clipped by 4 bases and J by 5 bases, with 14 bases between them. The CDR3 contains 14 residues. Using reference TRBV7-2 and TRBJ1-1 for the parts outside the CDR3, the full variable domain is GAGVSQSPSNKVTEKGKDVELRCDPISGHTALYWYRQSLGQGLEFLIYFQGNSAPDKSGLPSDRFSAERTGGSVSTLTIQRTQQEDSAVYLCASSSNQGWTEAFFGQGTRLTVV.

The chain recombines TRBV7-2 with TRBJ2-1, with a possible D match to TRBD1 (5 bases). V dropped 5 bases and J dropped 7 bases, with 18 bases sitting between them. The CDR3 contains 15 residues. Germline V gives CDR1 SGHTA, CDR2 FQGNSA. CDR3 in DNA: TGTGCCAGCAGCGAAGGGGTGGTCAGTCAAAATGAGCAGTTCTTC. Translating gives CASSEGVVSQNEQFF.

CDR3 residues: CASSFLTESSYNSPLHF. As DNA, the CDR3 is TGTGCCAGCAGCTTCCTGACGGAAAGCTCCTATAATTCACCCCTCCACTTT. V gene TRBV11-3 combines with J gene TRBJ1-6; D not resolved. Germline values: CDR1 SGHNT, CDR2 YENEEA. Trimming removed 3 bases from V and 0 bases from J, with 12 bases in between. The length of the CDR3 is 17 residues.

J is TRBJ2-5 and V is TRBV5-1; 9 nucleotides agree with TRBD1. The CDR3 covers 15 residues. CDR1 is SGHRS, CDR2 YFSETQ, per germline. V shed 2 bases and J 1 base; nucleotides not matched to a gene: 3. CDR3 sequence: CASSFGTGFQETQYF. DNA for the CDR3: TGCGCCAGCAGCTTCGGGACAGGGTTCCAAGAGACCCAGTACTTC.

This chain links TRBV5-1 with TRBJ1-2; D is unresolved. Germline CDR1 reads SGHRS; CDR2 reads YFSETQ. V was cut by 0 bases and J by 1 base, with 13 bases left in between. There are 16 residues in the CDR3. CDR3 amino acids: CASSLAVQSVNYGYTF. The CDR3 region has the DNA TGCGCCAGCAGCTTGGCAGTACAGTCAGTTAACTATGGCTACACCTTC.

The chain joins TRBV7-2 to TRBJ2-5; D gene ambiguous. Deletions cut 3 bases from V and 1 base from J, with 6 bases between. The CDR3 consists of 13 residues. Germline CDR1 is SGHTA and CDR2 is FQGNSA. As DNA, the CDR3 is TGTGCCAGCAGCTTCGCTGGCCAAGAGACCCAGTACTTC. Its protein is CASSFAGQETQYF. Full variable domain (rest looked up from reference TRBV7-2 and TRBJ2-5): GAGVSQSPSNKVTEKGKDVELRCDPISGHTALYWYRQSLGQGLEFLIYFQGNSAPDKSGLPSDRFSAERTGGSVSTLTIQRTQQEDSAVYLCASSFAGQETQYFGPGTRLLVL.

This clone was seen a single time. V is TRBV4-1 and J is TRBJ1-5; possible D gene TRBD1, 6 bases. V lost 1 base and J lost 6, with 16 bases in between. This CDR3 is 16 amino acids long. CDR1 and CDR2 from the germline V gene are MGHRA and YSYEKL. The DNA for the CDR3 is TGCGCCAGCAGCCAAGTGATGGGGGCGCCCGGTCAGCCCCAGCATTTT. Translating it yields CASSQVMGAPGQPQHF.

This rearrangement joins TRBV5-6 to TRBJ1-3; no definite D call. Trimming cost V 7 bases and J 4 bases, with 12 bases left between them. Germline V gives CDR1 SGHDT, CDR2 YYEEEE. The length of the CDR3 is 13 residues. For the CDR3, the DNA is TGTGCCAGCCAAACACCCGGAGGAAACACCATATATTTT. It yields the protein CASQTPGGNTIYF.

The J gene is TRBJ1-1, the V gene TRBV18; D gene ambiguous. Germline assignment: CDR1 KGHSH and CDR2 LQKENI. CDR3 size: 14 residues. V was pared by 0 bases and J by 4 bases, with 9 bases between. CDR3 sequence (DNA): TGTGCCAGCTCACCACCGAGCCAGAGCACTGAAGCTTTCTTT. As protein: CASSPPSQSTEAFF. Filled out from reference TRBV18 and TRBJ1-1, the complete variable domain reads NAGVMQNPRHLVRRRGQEARLRCSPMKGHSHVYWYRQLPEEGLKFMVYLQKENIIDESGMPKERFSAEFPKEGPSILRIQQVVRGDSAAYFCASSPPSQSTEAFFGQGTRLTVV.

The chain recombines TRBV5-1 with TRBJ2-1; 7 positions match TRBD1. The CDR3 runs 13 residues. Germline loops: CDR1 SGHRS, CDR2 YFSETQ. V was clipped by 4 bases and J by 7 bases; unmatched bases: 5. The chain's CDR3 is CASSQGELNEQFF. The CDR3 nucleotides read TGCGCCAGCAGCCAGGGGGAATTGAATGAGCAGTTCTTC.

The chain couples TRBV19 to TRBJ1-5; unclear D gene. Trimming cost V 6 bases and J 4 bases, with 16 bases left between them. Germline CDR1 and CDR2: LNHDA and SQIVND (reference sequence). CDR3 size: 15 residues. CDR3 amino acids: CASSYGQATNQPQHF. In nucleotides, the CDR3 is TGTGCCAGTAGCTACGGGCAGGCAACTAATCAGCCCCAGCATTTT.

The CDR3 loop is CASTPETSGVTYNEQFF. The DNA for the CDR3 is TGTGCCAGCACCCCCGAGACTAGCGGGGTTACCTACAATGAGCAGTTCTTC. This chain joins TRBV9 and TRBJ2-1, with TRBD2 matching 11 bases. V lost 6 bases to trimming and J lost 2 bases; unmatched junction nucleotides: 10. The CDR3 totals 17 residues. Germline lookup yields CDR1 SGDLS and CDR2 YYNGEE.

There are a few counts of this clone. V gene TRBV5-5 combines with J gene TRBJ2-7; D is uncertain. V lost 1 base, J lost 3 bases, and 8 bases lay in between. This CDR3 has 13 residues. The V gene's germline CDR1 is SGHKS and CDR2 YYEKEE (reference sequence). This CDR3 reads CASSLNGRYEQYF. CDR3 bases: TGTGCCAGCAGCTTGAACGGACGCTACGAGCAGTACTTC.